A selection of T cell receptor beta chains follows, all from one sample in a study of cytomegalovirus exposure and HLA in healthy donors. Clones were read by immunoSEQ multiplex PCR, and TCRdb kept only the in-frame ones, dropping some. The sample yields roughly 100,000 clones, over 85% seen once. The specimen sequenced was PBMCs. These receptors originate from a woman aged 18-29 years in good health and CMV-seronegative. Each CDR3 is given with its conserved first and last residue. Each record gives: clone size, D gene, J gene, V gene, CDR3 length, CDR3 DNA, CDR3 protein. D genes are given only for firm matches. Clone size, where shown, is once, few, many, or a class for clones that have expanded.

abundance: .
d_gene: .
j_gene: TRBJ2-3
v_gene: TRBV29-1
len: 13
CDR3nt: TGCAGCTCTCATCTCAGGGAGGCAGATACGCAGTATTTT
CDR3aa: CSSHLREADTQYF

abundance: .
d_gene: .
j_gene: TRBJ1-1
v_gene: TRBV7-2
len: 12
CDR3nt: TGTGCCAGCAGCCACCCAGGGGCTGAAGCTTTCTTT
CDR3aa: CASSHPGAEAFF

abundance: once
d_gene: TRBD2
j_gene: TRBJ2-3
v_gene: TRBV7-9
len: 15
CDR3nt: TGTGCCAGCAGCTTAACTAGCGGACGCACAGATACGCAGTATTTT
CDR3aa: CASSLTSGRTDTQYF

abundance: .
d_gene: .
j_gene: TRBJ2-1
v_gene: TRBV6-5
len: 15
CDR3nt: TGTGCCAGCAGCCCTTCTTGGGGTGCGGGGAATGAGCAGTTCTTC
CDR3aa: CASSPSWGAGNEQFF

abundance: .
d_gene: .
j_gene: TRBJ2-3
v_gene: TRBV2
len: 15
CDR3nt: TGTGCCAGCAGTGTGGAGCCCACCAGCACAGATACGCAGTATTTT
CDR3aa: CASSVEPTSTDTQYF

abundance: .
d_gene: .
j_gene: TRBJ1-3
v_gene: TRBV9
len: 17
CDR3nt: TGTGCCAGCAGCGTAGATTCAGGCACCTTCTCTGGAAACACCATATATTTT
CDR3aa: CASSVDSGTFSGNTIYF

abundance: .
d_gene: TRBD2
j_gene: TRBJ2-1
v_gene: TRBV10-3
len: 14
CDR3nt: TGTGCCATTGCCGGGACTATTCTCTACAATGAGCAGTTCTTC
CDR3aa: CAIAGTILYNEQFF

abundance: .
d_gene: .
j_gene: TRBJ1-5
v_gene: TRBV5-8
len: 16
CDR3nt: TGTGCCAGCAGCTTGGAGTTCAGGGATTTAGCTCAGCCCCAGCATTTT
CDR3aa: CASSLEFRDLAQPQHF

abundance: .
d_gene: .
j_gene: TRBJ2-1
v_gene: TRBV25-1
len: 15
CDR3nt: TGTGCCAGCAGTGATCGCAGCGGCTCCTACAATGAGCAGTTCTTC
CDR3aa: CASSDRSGSYNEQFF

abundance: .
d_gene: TRBD1
j_gene: TRBJ1-3
v_gene: TRBV9
len: 17
CDR3nt: TGTGCCAGCAGCACCGAGGGGACAGCCGGCTCTGGAAACACCATATATTTT
CDR3aa: CASSTEGTAGSGNTIYF

abundance: .
d_gene: .
j_gene: TRBJ2-3
v_gene: TRBV7-9
len: 16
CDR3nt: TGTGCCAGCAGCGATCGGCGGGGGCGAGGGGCAGATACGCAGTATTTT
CDR3aa: CASSDRRGRGADTQYF

abundance: .
d_gene: TRBD1
j_gene: TRBJ1-3
v_gene: TRBV2
len: 15
CDR3nt: TGTGCCAGCAGTAGGCAGGGGGCGGCTGGAAACACCATATATTTT
CDR3aa: CASSRQGAAGNTIYF

abundance: .
d_gene: TRBD1
j_gene: TRBJ2-3
v_gene: TRBV5-6
len: 16
CDR3nt: TGTGCCAGCAGCTTGCAGGGACAGGCCATCACAGATACGCAGTATTTT
CDR3aa: CASSLQGQAITDTQYF

abundance: .
d_gene: .
j_gene: TRBJ1-1
v_gene: TRBV19
len: 17
CDR3nt: TGTGCCAGTAGTCATCTCGACAGGTACTTCATGAACACTGAAGCTTTCTTT
CDR3aa: CASSHLDRYFMNTEAFF

abundance: .
d_gene: .
j_gene: TRBJ2-5
v_gene: TRBV18
len: 13
CDR3nt: TGTGCCAGCTCACCAACCGAGGAAGAGACCCAGTACTTC
CDR3aa: CASSPTEEETQYF

abundance: .
d_gene: TRBD2
j_gene: TRBJ2-7
v_gene: TRBV7-2
len: 16
CDR3nt: TGTGCCAGCAGCTTAGAGGGGACTAGCGGGGGGTACGAGCAGTACTTC
CDR3aa: CASSLEGTSGGYEQYF

abundance: .
d_gene: .
j_gene: TRBJ2-2
v_gene: TRBV7-9
len: 14
CDR3nt: TGTGCCAGCATCACCTCGGGGTCCACCGGGGAGCTGTTTTTT
CDR3aa: CASITSGSTGELFF

abundance: .
d_gene: .
j_gene: TRBJ1-1
v_gene: TRBV6-5
len: 13
CDR3nt: TGTGCCAGCAGCCAGACCCGGGTCGCTGAAGCTTTCTTT
CDR3aa: CASSQTRVAEAFF

abundance: .
d_gene: .
j_gene: TRBJ2-7
v_gene: TRBV5-1
len: 14
CDR3nt: TGCGCCAGCGCCGAGCCGGGACAAACCTACGAGCAGTACTTC
CDR3aa: CASAEPGQTYEQYF

abundance: .
d_gene: .
j_gene: TRBJ2-7
v_gene: TRBV5-6
len: 12
CDR3nt: TGTGCCAGCAGCTCAGGGGAGTTCGAGCAGTACTTC
CDR3aa: CASSSGEFEQYF

abundance: .
d_gene: .
j_gene: TRBJ1-3
v_gene: TRBV4-3
len: 16
CDR3nt: TGCGCCAGCAGCCAAGACTTTCCGGGTCTGGGAAACACCATATATTTT
CDR3aa: CASSQDFPGLGNTIYF

abundance: .
d_gene: TRBD1
j_gene: TRBJ2-7
v_gene: TRBV27
len: 16
CDR3nt: TGTGCCAGCAGAAGGACAGGGGGTATAACCCCCTACGAGCAGTACTTC
CDR3aa: CASRRTGGITPYEQYF

abundance: .
d_gene: .
j_gene: TRBJ1-1
v_gene: TRBV5-1
len: 15
CDR3nt: TGCGCCAGCAGCTTGGATGGGGAGGTGAACACTGAAGCTTTCTTT
CDR3aa: CASSLDGEVNTEAFF

abundance: .
d_gene: .
j_gene: TRBJ1-4
v_gene: TRBV5-8
len: 14
CDR3nt: TGTGCCAGCAGCTTCGGCGGGGCGGATGAAAAACTGTTTTTT
CDR3aa: CASSFGGADEKLFF

abundance: once
d_gene: TRBD1
j_gene: TRBJ2-7
v_gene: TRBV6-5
len: 13
CDR3nt: TGTGCCAGCAGCCCCGGGACAGGATACGAGCAGTACTTC
CDR3aa: CASSPGTGYEQYF

abundance: .
d_gene: TRBD2
j_gene: TRBJ2-1
v_gene: TRBV7-7
len: 16
CDR3nt: TGTGCTAGCAGCCCCCGACTAGCGCCGGGTTTCAATGAGCAGTTCTTC
CDR3aa: CASSPRLAPGFNEQFF

abundance: .
d_gene: .
j_gene: TRBJ1-4
v_gene: TRBV7-7
len: 13
CDR3nt: TGTGCTAGCAGCTTATATTTTAATGAAAAACTGTTTTTT
CDR3aa: CASSLYFNEKLFF

abundance: once
d_gene: .
j_gene: TRBJ2-1
v_gene: TRBV6-5
len: 14
CDR3nt: TGTGCCAGCAGTTACGCGGGAATCTACAATGAGCAGTTCTTC
CDR3aa: CASSYAGIYNEQFF

abundance: .
d_gene: TRBD2
j_gene: TRBJ2-1
v_gene: TRBV25-1
len: 16
CDR3nt: TGTGCCAGCAGTAATACGGGGGGGCCGAGAGACAATGAGCAGTTCTTC
CDR3aa: CASSNTGGPRDNEQFF

abundance: .
d_gene: TRBD2
j_gene: TRBJ2-7
v_gene: TRBV4-1
len: 15
CDR3nt: TGCGCCAGCAGCCTCAGACAGCGGGGGAGCTACGAGCAGTACTTC
CDR3aa: CASSLRQRGSYEQYF

abundance: .
d_gene: .
j_gene: TRBJ2-6
v_gene: TRBV5-6
len: 16
CDR3nt: TGTGCCAGCAGCCCTACACGGAGCGCTGGGGCCAACGTCCTGACTTTC
CDR3aa: CASSPTRSAGANVLTF

abundance: .
d_gene: .
j_gene: TRBJ2-7
v_gene: TRBV19
len: 13
CDR3nt: TGTGCCACCCTGGACAGTGAGGGCTACGAGCAGTACTTC
CDR3aa: CATLDSEGYEQYF

abundance: .
d_gene: TRBD2
j_gene: TRBJ2-5
v_gene: TRBV14
len: 15
CDR3nt: TGTGCCAGCAGCCAAGGGACTAGCTATCAAGAGACCCAGTACTTC
CDR3aa: CASSQGTSYQETQYF

abundance: .
d_gene: TRBD1
j_gene: TRBJ1-2
v_gene: TRBV7-2
len: 17
CDR3nt: TGTGCCAGCAGCTTAGGCCCCGGGACAGGGGGCGCGGATGGCTACACCTTC
CDR3aa: CASSLGPGTGGADGYTF

abundance: .
d_gene: .
j_gene: TRBJ1-5
v_gene: TRBV6-6
len: 14
CDR3nt: TGTGCCAGCAGCCCCGGTAATAGCAATCAGCCCCAGCATTTT
CDR3aa: CASSPGNSNQPQHF

abundance: .
d_gene: TRBD1
j_gene: TRBJ2-7
v_gene: TRBV19
len: 14
CDR3nt: TGTGCCAGTAGTTTTACAGGGGGCTTGTACGAGCAGTACTTC
CDR3aa: CASSFTGGLYEQYF

abundance: .
d_gene: .
j_gene: TRBJ1-5
v_gene: TRBV6-5
len: 14
CDR3nt: TGTGCCAGCAGTTACTCGGGGGCCAATCAGCCCCAGCATTTT
CDR3aa: CASSYSGANQPQHF

abundance: .
d_gene: TRBD1
j_gene: TRBJ1-2
v_gene: TRBV11-2
len: 11
CDR3nt: TGTGCCAGCAGCCAAGGGGGCGGCTACACCTTC
CDR3aa: CASSQGGGYTF

abundance: once
d_gene: .
j_gene: TRBJ1-4
v_gene: TRBV11-2
len: 14
CDR3nt: TGTGCCAGCAGCTTCGGACAGTTTAATGAAAAACTGTTTTTT
CDR3aa: CASSFGQFNEKLFF

abundance: .
d_gene: .
j_gene: TRBJ1-4
v_gene: TRBV5-3
len: 15
CDR3nt: TGTGCCAGAAGCTACTCCGGGACACTAAATGAAAAACTGTTTTTT
CDR3aa: CARSYSGTLNEKLFF

abundance: .
d_gene: TRBD1
j_gene: TRBJ1-2
v_gene: TRBV6-1
len: 15
CDR3nt: TGTGCCAGCAGTGATCCGGGACAGAGAGTCGATGGCTACACCTTC
CDR3aa: CASSDPGQRVDGYTF

abundance: few
d_gene: .
j_gene: TRBJ1-6
v_gene: TRBV7-2
len: 15
CDR3nt: TGTGCCAGCAGCTTAGAGCCAGGGAAAGGGTCACCCCTCCACTTT
CDR3aa: CASSLEPGKGSPLHF

abundance: .
d_gene: .
j_gene: TRBJ1-3
v_gene: TRBV10-1
len: 11
CDR3nt: TGCGCCAGATCGGTTGGAAACACCATATATTTT
CDR3aa: CARSVGNTIYF

abundance: .
d_gene: TRBD2
j_gene: TRBJ2-3
v_gene: TRBV28
len: 15
CDR3nt: TGTGCCAGCAGCCCTCCGGGGGGGATGACAGATACGCAGTATTTT
CDR3aa: CASSPPGGMTDTQYF

abundance: .
d_gene: .
j_gene: TRBJ1-1
v_gene: TRBV10-2
len: 14
CDR3nt: TGCGCCAGCAGGAGGACAGTGGAGAACACTGAAGCTTTCTTT
CDR3aa: CASRRTVENTEAFF

abundance: .
d_gene: TRBD2
j_gene: TRBJ2-1
v_gene: TRBV9
len: 18
CDR3nt: TGTGCCAGCAGCCCCCGGGGTAGCGGGGGAAAGAAAGACAATGAGCAGTTCTTC
CDR3aa: CASSPRGSGGKKDNEQFF

abundance: .
d_gene: .
j_gene: TRBJ2-7
v_gene: TRBV7-2
len: 14
CDR3nt: TGTGCCAGCAGCTTTTCCCGGGACTCATACGAGCAGTACTTC
CDR3aa: CASSFSRDSYEQYF

abundance: .
d_gene: .
j_gene: TRBJ2-1
v_gene: TRBV7-2
len: 13
CDR3nt: TGTGCCAGCAGCTCGGGACATAACAATGAGCAGTTCTTC
CDR3aa: CASSSGHNNEQFF

abundance: .
d_gene: TRBD1
j_gene: TRBJ2-7
v_gene: TRBV7-8
len: 15
CDR3nt: TGTGCCAGCAGACAGACGACAGGGGGTTACTACGAGCAGTACTTC
CDR3aa: CASRQTTGGYYEQYF

abundance: .
d_gene: .
j_gene: TRBJ2-1
v_gene: TRBV30
len: 14
CDR3nt: TGTGCCTGGAGTGTACTAGGTAGCCGCTCAGAGCAGTTCTTC
CDR3aa: CAWSVLGSRSEQFF